This T cell receptor (beta chain) was retrieved from a study of T-cell reconstitution after alpha-beta-depleted transplantation in children. Study-wide points: The authors attributed T-cell counts and diversity one year after transplant mostly to newly produced T cells.

Ten or more counts support this clonotype. Its antigen remains unidentified. Unique molecular identifiers were used in preparing the TCRbeta library. TCRdb recomputed calls from the PCR reads with MiXCR, one row per CDR3 protein. The sample records 65,000 to 85,000 distinct CDR3 sequences, about 11% being singletons. Source: PBMCs, taken before TCRalphabeta/CD19-depleted stem cell transplant. This sequence originates from a boy between 10 and 17 years old with acute myeloid leukemia, due to receive a stem cell transplant.

CDR3: CASSYRQGKEKLFF. The CDR3, as DNA: TGTGCCAGCAGTTACCGACAGGGAAAGGAAAAACTGTTTTTT. This rearrangement joins TRBV6-5 to TRBJ1-4, with 7 nucleotides matching TRBD1. This CDR3 is built from 14 residues. The V gene's germline CDR1 is MNHEY and CDR2 SVGAGI. V trimming: 2 bases; J trimming: 8 bases; junction bases outside the gene matches: 5.